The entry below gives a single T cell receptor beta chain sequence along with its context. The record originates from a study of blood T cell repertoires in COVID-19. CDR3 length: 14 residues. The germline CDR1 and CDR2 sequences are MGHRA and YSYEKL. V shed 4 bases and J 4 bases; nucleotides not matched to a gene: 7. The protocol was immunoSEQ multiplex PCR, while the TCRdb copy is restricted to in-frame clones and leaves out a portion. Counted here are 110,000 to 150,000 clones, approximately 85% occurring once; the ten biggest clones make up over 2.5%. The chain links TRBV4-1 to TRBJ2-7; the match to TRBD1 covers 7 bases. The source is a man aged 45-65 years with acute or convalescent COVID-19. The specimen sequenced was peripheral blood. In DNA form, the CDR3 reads TGCGCCAGCAGCCGTCTTGAGGGGGCGTACGAGCAGTACTTC. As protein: CASSRLEGAYEQYF.